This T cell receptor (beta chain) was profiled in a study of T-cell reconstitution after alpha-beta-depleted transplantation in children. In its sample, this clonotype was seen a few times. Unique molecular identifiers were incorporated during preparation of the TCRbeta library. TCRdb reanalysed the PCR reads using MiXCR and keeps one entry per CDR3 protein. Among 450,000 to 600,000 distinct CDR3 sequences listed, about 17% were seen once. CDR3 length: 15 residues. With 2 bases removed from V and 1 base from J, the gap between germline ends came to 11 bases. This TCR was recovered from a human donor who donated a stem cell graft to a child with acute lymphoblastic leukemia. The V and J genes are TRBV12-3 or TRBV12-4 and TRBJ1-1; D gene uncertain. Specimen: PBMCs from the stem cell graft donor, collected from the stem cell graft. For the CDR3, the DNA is TGTGCCAGCAGTTTAACAAGGGAGCGGAACACTGAAGCTTTCTTT. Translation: CASSLTRERNTEAFF.